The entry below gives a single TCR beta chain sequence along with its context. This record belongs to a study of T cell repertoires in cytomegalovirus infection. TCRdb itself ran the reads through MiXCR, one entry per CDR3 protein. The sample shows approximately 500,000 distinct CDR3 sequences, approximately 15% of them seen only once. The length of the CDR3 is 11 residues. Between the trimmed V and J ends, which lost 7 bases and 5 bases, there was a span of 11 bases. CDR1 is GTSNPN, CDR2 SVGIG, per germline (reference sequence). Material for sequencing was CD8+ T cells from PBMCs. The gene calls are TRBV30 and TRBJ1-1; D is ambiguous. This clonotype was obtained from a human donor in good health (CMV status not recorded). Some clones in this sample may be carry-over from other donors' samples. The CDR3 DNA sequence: TGTGCCTTGGCCCCCGGGACTGAAGCTTTCTTT. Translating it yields CALAPGTEAFF.